The present T cell receptor beta chain was sequenced within a study of read filtering for tumor transcriptome and immune sequencing. Study as a whole: RNA-seq yielded only about 75 to 1273 TCR reads, IR-seq about 3.5 to 10.27 million. Study-wide points: RNA-seq captured clonotypes less deeply and reliably than IR-seq.

This clonotype was observed at least ten times. Its cognate antigen is unknown. Germline-derived CDR1 and CDR2 are SQVTM and ANQGSEA. Trimming pared 4 bases from V and 2 bases from J, leaving 8 bases between. This CDR3 has 12 amino acids. From roughly 390 ng of RNA, a library with molecular barcoded alpha/delta and beta/gamma adaptors was made. Using its own MiXCR run on the reads, TCRdb lists one record per CDR3 protein. The data hold tens of thousands of distinct CDR3 sequences, with about 14% observed a single time. Sequenced: a population of CD138-negative cells sorted from bone marrow. The chain carries TRBV29-1 and TRBJ2-5, with no clear D. The TCR comes from a donor aged 40 or older with multiple myeloma. The CDR3 bases are TGCAGCGTTGGTGGAAATCAAGAGACCCAGTACTTC. Amino acid sequence: CSVGGNQETQYF.